This record looks at one TCR beta chain sequence and its context. Its antigen is undetermined. This entry is derived from a study of OX40 agonist ivuxolimab in advanced cancers. Looking at the study overall: Treatment of patients was with ivuxolimab, an agonistic anti-OX40 (CD134) antibody. Three patients responded partially, comprising one with hepatocellular carcinoma and two with cutaneous melanoma. General study findings and limits: There were, on average, more expanded clones in CD8+ T cells than in CD4+.

The CDR3 spans 15 residues. Germline CDR1 and CDR2: SEHNR and FQNEAQ (reference sequence). V lost 7 bases to trimming and J lost 1 base, with 17 bases between them. Method: immunoSEQ multiplex PCR; TCRdb's copy keeps in-frame clones and lacks some. The table lists around 60,000 clones, 85% to 90% of them singletons. The specimen was CD4+ or CD8+ T cells sorted from blood, collected in a trial of the OX40 agonist ivuxolimab. The V gene is TRBV7-9, the J gene TRBJ2-7, with D possibly being TRBD1 (6 bases). The clonotype was recovered from an adult with an advanced solid tumor such as melanoma, head and neck, liver or kidney cancer. For the CDR3, the DNA is TGTGCCAGCACCCACCGGGACATGCCATCCTACGAGCAGTACTTC. Translated, it gives CASTHRDMPSYEQYF.